The 22 T cell receptor beta chains presented below share a single source sample, sequenced in a study of Tregs in tolerant kidney transplant recipients. Assay: immunoSEQ multiplex PCR; the TCRdb copy retains only in-frame clones and omits some. The table lists roughly 99,000 clones, 80% to 95% of them singletons. This specimen consisted of CD4+ T cells from blood, obtained before the transplant. Every receptor here comes from a human donor who received a combined kidney and bone marrow transplant.

This chain uses TRBV18 with TRBJ1-1; D is possibly TRBD1 (5 bases). The length of the CDR3 is 15 residues. Trimming took 0 bases from V and 5 from J, leaving 13 bases between them. Germline V gene sequence: CDR1 KGHSH, CDR2 LQKENI. The DNA of the CDR3 is TGTGCCAGCTCACCACCGGCAGGGTTGAGGACTGAAGCTTTCTTT. As protein: CASSPPAGLRTEAFF. The full variable domain, rest sourced from reference TRBV18 and TRBJ1-1, is NAGVMQNPRHLVRRRGQEARLRCSPMKGHSHVYWYRQLPEEGLKFMVYLQKENIIDESGMPKERFSAEFPKEGPSILRIQQVVRGDSAAYFCASSPPAGLRTEAFFGQGTRLTVV.

This clone was found once. This sample includes further DNA sequences coding for the same CDR3. The chain employs TRBV7-2 and TRBJ2-7, with D possibly being TRBD2 (6 bases). V shed 5 bases and J shed 3 bases, with 8 bases lying between them. From germline, CDR1 is SGHTA and CDR2 FQGNSA. The CDR3 is made up of 12 amino acids. CDR3 in amino acids: CASSPRGYEQYF. The CDR3 DNA sequence: TGTGCCAGCAGCCCGCGGGGCTACGAGCAGTACTTC.

The gene calls are TRBV27 and TRBJ2-6; no clear D gene. Per the germline V gene, CDR1 is MNHEY and CDR2 is SMNVEV (reference sequence). V shed 1 base and J shed 0 bases, with 7 bases lying between them. There are 16 residues in the CDR3. The CDR3 coding sequence is TGTGCCAGCAGTTTATACAGAAGCTCTGGGGCCAACGTCCTGACTTTC. Its translation is CASSLYRSSGANVLTF.

This clone has only one observation. The genes are TRBV19 and TRBJ2-1, with unresolved D. CDR3 length: 15 residues. Trimming shortened V by 4 bases and J by 3 bases, and 13 bases separated the two germline ends. The V gene's germline CDR1 is LNHDA and CDR2 SQIVND (reference sequence). DNA for the CDR3: TGTGCCAGTAGTAGTAGCCCCTGGGTCTACAATGAGCAGTTCTTC. Translation: CASSSSPWVYNEQFF.

The chain has TRBV27 and TRBJ1-1, with 7 bases that match TRBD1. Germline V CDR1 and CDR2: MNHEY, SMNVEV (reference sequence). The CDR3 sequence is 15 residues long. V was clipped by 4 bases and J by 3 bases; unmatched bases: 8. The CDR3 region is CASSSTGTAYTEAFF. Here the CDR3 DNA reads TGTGCCAGCAGTTCGACAGGGACGGCCTACACTGAAGCTTTCTTT.

This chain joins TRBV29-1 and TRBJ1-4; TRBD1 aligns across 7 bases. Germline-derived CDR1 and CDR2 are SQVTM and ANQGSEA. The CDR3 spans 13 residues. V trimming: 4 bases; J trimming: 8 bases; junction bases outside the gene matches: 7. Here the CDR3 DNA reads TGCAGCGTTGGTACAGGGGCGGGAGAAAAACTGTTTTTT. Translated, it gives CSVGTGAGEKLFF.

V gene TRBV19 combines with J gene TRBJ1-6; the D gene is possibly TRBD1 (5 bases). Germline V gene data show CDR1 as LNHDA and CDR2 as SQIVND (reference sequence). The length of the CDR3 is 16 residues. The ends were cut back, 2 bases at V and 10 bases at J, with 18 bases in the middle. The CDR3 DNA reads as TGTGCCAGTAGTATAATGCCATCCGGGGGAAGATCACCCCTCCACTTT. This sequence encodes CASSIMPSGGRSPLHF.

The V gene is TRBV30, the J gene TRBJ2-7; 12 bases are shared with TRBD1. Germline trimming cut 2 bases from V and 5 bases from J; bases unmatched to any gene: 7. This CDR3 has 15 residues. The germline CDR1 and CDR2 sequences are GTSNPN and SVGIG (reference sequence). The DNA for the CDR3 is TGTGCCTGGAGTAGGGGGGGACAGGGGGCCCACGAGCAGTACTTC. Its translation is CAWSRGGQGAHEQYF.

The J gene is TRBJ1-6, the V gene TRBV25-1, with TRBD1 as a possible D gene (5 bases). The CDR3 spans 12 residues. Germline CDR1 is MGHDK and CDR2 is SYGVNS. Trimming took off 6 bases at V and 6 bases at J, with 6 bases between the two ends. CDR3 DNA: TGTGCCAGCAGGACAGCTAATTCACCCCTCCACTTT. It translates to CASRTANSPLHF.

The chain employs TRBV7-7 and TRBJ2-1; possibly TRBD2 for D (6 bases). In germline, CDR1 is SSHAT, CDR2 FNYEAQ (reference sequence). The CDR3 contains 15 residues. Trimming cost V 5 bases and J 0 bases, with 11 bases left between them. For the CDR3, the DNA is TGTGCCAGCAGCCCAGCCGGGAGCTCCTACAATGAGCAGTTCTTC. Protein product: CASSPAGSSYNEQFF.

Only one count was recorded for this clone. This chain links TRBV30 with TRBJ2-1, with 11 bases that match TRBD2. The junction had 8 bases not matched to a gene; V was cut back by 6 bases and J by 16 bases. Germline V CDR1 and CDR2: GTSNPN, SVGIG (reference sequence). This CDR3 region has 11 residues. This chain's CDR3 is CACTSGGQEFF. In DNA form, the CDR3 reads TGTGCCTGCACTAGCGGGGGCCAGGAATTCTTC. The variable domain in full, with the rest retrieved from reference TRBV30 and TRBJ2-1, is SQTIHQWPATLVQPVGSPLSLECTVEGTSNPNLYWYRQAAGRGLQLLFYSVGIGQISSEVPQNLSASRPQDRQFILSSKKLLLSDSGFYLCACTSGGQEFFGPGTRLTVL.

The rearrangement joins TRBV6-5 to TRBJ1-3; the D is unclear. Germline values: CDR1 MNHEY, CDR2 SVGAGI. V gave up 0 bases and J gave up 5 bases, with 11 bases separating them. The CDR3 consists of 15 residues. In DNA form, the CDR3 reads TGTGCCAGCAGTTACTCTGGAACGGGGAGAAACACCATATATTTT. It translates to CASSYSGTGRNTIYF.

The chain couples TRBV7-3 to TRBJ2-1; 8 bases are shared with TRBD2. V was pared by 2 bases and J by 0 bases, with 6 bases of the junction left unmatched. The germline gives CDR1 SGHTA, CDR2 FQGTGA. CDR3 length: 17 amino acids. CDR3 loop: CASSLSMSGSSYNEQFF. The CDR3 DNA follows: TGTGCCAGCAGCTTATCCATGAGCGGGAGCTCCTACAATGAGCAGTTCTTC.

The sample holds a few counts of this clone. In DNA form, the CDR3 reads TGTGCCAGCAGCTATTACGGCGGCGGGAGCACAGATACGCAGTATTTT. Amino acid sequence: CASSYYGGGSTDTQYF. This chain joins TRBV5-4 and TRBJ2-3; a weak D match, TRBD2 (5 bases). The CDR3 contains 16 residues. Trimming cost V 3 bases and J 0 bases, with 14 bases left between them. Germline V gene lookup returns CDR1 SGHNT and CDR2 YYREEE (reference sequence). Based on the CDR3 plus reference TRBV5-4 and TRBJ2-3, the full variable domain is ETGVTQSPTHLIKTRGQQVTLRCSSQSGHNTVSWYQQALGQGPQFIFQYYREEENGRGNFPPRFSGLQFPNYSSELNVNALELDDSALYLCASSYYGGGSTDTQYFGPGTRLTVL.

This clone was seen a single time. This sequence joins TRBV11-2 and TRBJ2-1, with D maybe TRBD2 (6 bases). Germline V gene sequence: CDR1 SGHAT, CDR2 FQNNGV. The CDR3 runs to 18 residues. V was clipped by 3 bases and J by 4 bases, with 22 bases between them. CDR3 DNA sequence: TGTGCCAGCAGCTTCATGCTAGCGAGATACACGGGATACAATGAGCAGTTCTTC. This gives the protein CASSFMLARYTGYNEQFF.

The rearrangement joins TRBV19 to TRBJ2-5; TRBD1 matches at 7 bases. Germline-derived CDR1 and CDR2 are LNHDA and SQIVND (reference sequence). The CDR3 runs 13 residues. With V trimmed by 8 bases and J by 1 base, 4 bases remained unmatched. Here the CDR3 reads CASRDRAQETQYF. CDR3 DNA: TGTGCCAGTCGGGACAGAGCCCAAGAGACCCAGTACTTC. The entire variable domain, with the rest obtained from reference TRBV19 and TRBJ2-5, is as follows: DGGITQSPKYLFRKEGQNVTLSCEQNLNHDAMYWYRQDPGQGLRLIYYSQIVNDFQKGDIAEGYSVSREKKESFPLTVTSAQKNPTAFYLCASRDRAQETQYFGPGTRLLVL.

The genes are TRBV6-4 and TRBJ1-1, with 9 bases aligning to TRBD1. Germline V lookup: CDR1 MRHNA, CDR2 SNTAGT. The trim removed 7 bases at V and 5 bases at J, leaving 5 bases unmatched. The CDR3 has 13 amino acids. CDR3 sequence (DNA): TGTGCCAGCACTAAGGACAGGGGAACTGAAGCTTTCTTT. Translation: CASTKDRGTEAFF.

This clone turned up a few times. The V and J genes are TRBV14 and TRBJ2-3; TRBD1 aligns across 7 bases. In germline, CDR1 is SGHDN, CDR2 FVKESK. This CDR3 contains 13 residues. V shed 9 bases, J shed 5 bases, and the junction held 8 bases outside the gene matches. The CDR3 sequence: CARQGSSRDTQYF. The CDR3 DNA reads as TGTGCCAGACAGGGGAGTAGTAGAGATACGCAGTATTTT.

Concerning this clone itself: Different DNA sequences within this sample yield the same CDR3. This chain uses TRBV29-1 with TRBJ1-1, with 7 bases that match TRBD1. Germline CDR1 SQVTM, CDR2 ANQGSEA. J was trimmed by 5 bases and V by 7 bases; bases with no gene match: 4. The CDR3 is made up of 11 amino acids. CDR3 nucleotides: TGCAGCGGGCACAGGGGAACTGAAGCTTTCTTT. As protein: CSGHRGTEAFF.

The rearrangement links TRBV10-2 to TRBJ2-7; weak D call: TRBD2 (6 bases). The CDR3 is 13 amino acids. Trimming left V 9 bases short and J 3 bases short, with 15 bases between. In germline, CDR1 is WSHSY, CDR2 SAAADI. The CDR3 nucleotides are TGCGCCAGTACGGCGGGGAACTTCTACGAGCAGTACTTC. Translated, it gives CASTAGNFYEQYF.

J is TRBJ2-7 and V is TRBV6-5, with a weak D call TRBD2 (5 bases). CDR3 length: 15 amino acids. The germline V gene has CDR1 MNHEY and CDR2 SVGAGI. V shed 2 bases and J shed 0 bases, with 11 bases lying between them. CDR3 DNA: TGTGCCAGCAGTTACCTGGCGGGCAGCTCCTACGAGCAGTACTTC. Its translation: CASSYLAGSSYEQYF.

V usage is TRBV19 and J usage is TRBJ2-1; TRBD2 might be the D (6 bases). This CDR3 spans 14 amino acids. The germline V gene has CDR1 LNHDA and CDR2 SQIVND (reference sequence). The V end was cut by 4 bases, the J end by 12 bases, with 19 bases between. DNA of the CDR3: TGTGCCAGTAGTAACGGGGAGGATGTGAGGATGCAGTTCTTC. The encoded protein is CASSNGEDVRMQFF.